This note documents a single TCR beta chain sequence. Its cognate antigen is unknown. This specimen comes from a study of T cell responses to AZD1222 COVID-19 vaccine. The study, taken as a whole, reports: Close to half of spike-specific TCRs reportedly recognize unmutated variant regions. Spike was spanned by vaccine-associated CD4 TCRs, which were dominant at 160-218 and 743-854. Spike-specific TCR repertoires showed rising breadth and depth after two AZD1222 doses.

Clones were sequenced by immunoSEQ multiplex PCR, and TCRdb holds only the in-frame ones, with some missing. The sample has some 200,000 clones, 85% to 95% seen once; the top ten hold 8.5% to 12%. The TCR was taken from an adult in good health. Source: peripheral blood, taken on day 0 of AZD1222 vaccination.

The CDR3, as DNA: TGCGCCAGCAGCTCTACTCCAGGGAGCCACTACGAGCAGTACTTC. Translating it yields CASSSTPGSHYEQYF. The chain has TRBV5-1 and TRBJ2-7; TRBD1 or TRBD2 may be the D gene (5 bases each). The CDR3 has 15 amino acids. Trimming shortened V by 3 bases and J by 3 bases, and 16 bases separated the two germline ends. Germline V gene data show CDR1 as SGHRS and CDR2 as YFSETQ.